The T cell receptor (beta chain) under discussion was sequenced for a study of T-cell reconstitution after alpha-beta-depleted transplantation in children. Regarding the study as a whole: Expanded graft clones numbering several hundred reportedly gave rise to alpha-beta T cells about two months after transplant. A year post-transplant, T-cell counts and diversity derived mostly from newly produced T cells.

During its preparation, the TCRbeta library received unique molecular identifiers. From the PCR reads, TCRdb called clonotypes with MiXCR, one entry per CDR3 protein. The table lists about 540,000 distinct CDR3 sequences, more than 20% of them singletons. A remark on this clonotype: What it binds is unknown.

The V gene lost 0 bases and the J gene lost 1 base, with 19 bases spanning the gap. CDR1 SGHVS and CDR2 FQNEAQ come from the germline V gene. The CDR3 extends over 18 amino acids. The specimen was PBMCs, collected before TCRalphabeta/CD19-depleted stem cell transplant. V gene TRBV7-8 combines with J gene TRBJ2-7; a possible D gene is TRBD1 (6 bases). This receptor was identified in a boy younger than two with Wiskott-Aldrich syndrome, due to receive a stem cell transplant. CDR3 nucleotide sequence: TGTGCCAGCAGCTTAGCATCCCCAGGGGTTATGTGGTCCTACGAGCAGTACTTC. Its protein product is CASSLASPGVMWSYEQYF.